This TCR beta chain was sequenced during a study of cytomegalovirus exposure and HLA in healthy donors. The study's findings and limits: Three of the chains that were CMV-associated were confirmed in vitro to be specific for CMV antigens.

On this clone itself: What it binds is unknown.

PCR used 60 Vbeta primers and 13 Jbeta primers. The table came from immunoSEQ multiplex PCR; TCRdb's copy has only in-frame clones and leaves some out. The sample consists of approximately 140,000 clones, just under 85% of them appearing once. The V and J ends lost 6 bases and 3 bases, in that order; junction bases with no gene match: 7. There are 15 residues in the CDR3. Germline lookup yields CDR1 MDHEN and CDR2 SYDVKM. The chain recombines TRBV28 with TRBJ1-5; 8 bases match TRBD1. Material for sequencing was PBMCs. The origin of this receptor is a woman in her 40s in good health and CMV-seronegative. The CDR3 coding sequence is TGTGCCAGCAGATTCCTGGGACAGGTCAATCAGCCCCAGCATTTT. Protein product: CASRFLGQVNQPQHF.